Reported below is one T cell receptor (beta chain). Its antigen is currently unknown. This entry belongs to a study of T cell responses to AZD1222 COVID-19 vaccine. Notes on the study in general: With dominance at 160-218 and 743-854, vaccine-associated CD4 TCRs spanned spike.

CDR1 is MDHEN, CDR2 SYDVKM, per germline. After removal of 2 bases from V and 2 bases from J, the junction contained 4 bases not matched to a gene. This CDR3 has 16 amino acids. Assay used: immunoSEQ multiplex PCR; TCRdb lists only in-frame clones, some missing. The top ten clones hold about 8.6% of a sample with about 120,000 clones, approximately 85% of them seen once. V usage is TRBV28 and J usage is TRBJ2-2, with 8 bases matching TRBD1. The sequences come from peripheral blood, collected on day 0 of AZD1222 vaccination. This receptor was obtained from an adult in good health. CDR3 protein: CASSLGGQGNTGELFF. CDR3 bases: TGTGCCAGCAGTTTAGGAGGACAGGGTAACACCGGGGAGCTGTTTTTT. The entire variable domain, with the rest obtained from reference TRBV28 and TRBJ2-2, is as follows: DVKVTQSSRYLVKRTGEKVFLECVQDMDHENMFWYRQDPGLGLRLIYFSYDVKMKEKGDIPEGYSVSREKKERFSLILESASTNQTSMYLCASSLGGQGNTGELFFGEGSRLTVL.